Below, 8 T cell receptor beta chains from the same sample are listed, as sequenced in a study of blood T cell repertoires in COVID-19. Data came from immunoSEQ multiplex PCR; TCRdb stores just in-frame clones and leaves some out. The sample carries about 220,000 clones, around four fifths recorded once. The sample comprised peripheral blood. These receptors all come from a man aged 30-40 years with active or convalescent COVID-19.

CDR3 sequence reads: CASSYSSGITEAFF. CDR3 nucleotides: TGTGCCAGCAGTTACTCGAGCGGCATCACTGAAGCTTTCTTT. The chain has TRBV6-5 and TRBJ1-1; D call uncertain. The CDR3 loop spans 14 amino acids. The V end lost 0 bases, the J end lost 4 bases, and 9 bases lay between the germline ends. The germline V gene encodes CDR1 MNHEY and CDR2 SVGAGI.

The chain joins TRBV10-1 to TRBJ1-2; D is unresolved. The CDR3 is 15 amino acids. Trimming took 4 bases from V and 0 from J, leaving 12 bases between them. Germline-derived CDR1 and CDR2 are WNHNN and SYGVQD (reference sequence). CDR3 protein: CASSVNSFTNYGYTF. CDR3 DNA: TGCGCCAGCAGTGTTAACAGCTTCACTAACTATGGCTACACCTTC.

CDR3 in amino acids: CASSQQGHTEAFF. As DNA, the CDR3 is TGTGCCAGCAGCCAGCAGGGGCACACTGAAGCTTTCTTT. The rearrangement links TRBV2 to TRBJ1-1; possible D gene TRBD1, 6 bases. Germline values: CDR1 SNHLY, CDR2 FYNNEI. There are 13 residues in the CDR3. Deletions cut 6 bases from V and 3 bases from J, with 11 bases between.

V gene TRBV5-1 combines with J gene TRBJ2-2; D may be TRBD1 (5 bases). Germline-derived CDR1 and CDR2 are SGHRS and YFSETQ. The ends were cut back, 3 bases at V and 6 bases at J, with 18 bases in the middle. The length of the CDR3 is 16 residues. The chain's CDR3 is CASSYYRPAEAGELFF. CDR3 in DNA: TGCGCCAGCAGCTACTACAGGCCAGCCGAGGCCGGGGAGCTGTTTTTT.

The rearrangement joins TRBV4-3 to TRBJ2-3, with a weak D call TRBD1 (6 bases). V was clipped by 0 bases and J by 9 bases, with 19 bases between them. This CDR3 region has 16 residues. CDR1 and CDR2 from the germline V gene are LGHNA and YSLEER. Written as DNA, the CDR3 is TGCGCCAGCAGCCAAGACCTCGGCCCCGGGCAGGGGACGCAGTATTTT. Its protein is CASSQDLGPGQGTQYF.

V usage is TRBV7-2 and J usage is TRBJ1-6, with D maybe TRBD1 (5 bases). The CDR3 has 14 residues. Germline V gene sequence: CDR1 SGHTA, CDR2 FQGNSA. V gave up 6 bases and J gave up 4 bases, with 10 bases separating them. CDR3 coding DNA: TGTGCCAGCAGGCAGGGCAGTTATAATTCACCCCTCCACTTT. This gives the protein CASRQGSYNSPLHF.

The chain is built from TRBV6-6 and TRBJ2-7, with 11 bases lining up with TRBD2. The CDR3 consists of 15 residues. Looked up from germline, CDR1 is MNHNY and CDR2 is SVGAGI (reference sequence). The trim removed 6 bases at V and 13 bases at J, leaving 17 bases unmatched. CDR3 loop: CASSHGRTQTSGTYF. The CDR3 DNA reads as TGTGCCAGCAGCCATGGGAGGACACAGACTAGCGGGACCTACTTC.

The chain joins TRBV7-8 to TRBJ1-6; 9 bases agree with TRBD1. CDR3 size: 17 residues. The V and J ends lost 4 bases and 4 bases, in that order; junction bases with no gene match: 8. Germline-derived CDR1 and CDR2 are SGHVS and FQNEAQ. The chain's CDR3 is CASSYGQGRRYNSPLHF. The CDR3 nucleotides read TGTGCCAGCAGCTACGGACAGGGGAGGCGGTATAATTCACCCCTCCACTTT.